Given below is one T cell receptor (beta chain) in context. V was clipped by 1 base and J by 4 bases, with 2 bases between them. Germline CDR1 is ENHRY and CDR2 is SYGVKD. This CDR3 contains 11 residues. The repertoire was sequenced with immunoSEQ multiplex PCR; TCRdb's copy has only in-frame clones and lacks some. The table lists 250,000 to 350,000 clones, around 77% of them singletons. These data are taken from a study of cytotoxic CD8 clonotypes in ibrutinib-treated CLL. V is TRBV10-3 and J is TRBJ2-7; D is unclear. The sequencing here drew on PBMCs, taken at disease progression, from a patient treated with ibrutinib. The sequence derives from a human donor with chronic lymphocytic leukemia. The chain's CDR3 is CAISELYEQYF. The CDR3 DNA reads TGTGCCATCAGTGAGTTATACGAGCAGTACTTC.